This TCR beta chain was identified in a study of long-term antiretroviral therapy in people with HIV. They ran version v3.0 of the immunoSEQ assay at survey level. The method was immunoSEQ multiplex PCR; TCRdb's version includes in-frame clones alone and lacks a portion of them. The profile shows about 28,000 clones, 70% to 90% of them singletons. The sequences come from unsorted PBMCs, collected 1.8 years after starting antiretroviral therapy. This clonotype was sampled from a woman aged 18-29 years with HIV.

CDR3 residues: CASSLGVEGRQPQHF. The CDR3 DNA is TGTGCCAGCAGCTTAGGAGTCGAGGGACGACAGCCCCAGCATTTT. This rearrangement joins TRBV7-2 to TRBJ1-5, with D possibly TRBD1 on 5 matching bases. V lost 1 base and J lost 7, with 14 bases in between. Germline values: CDR1 SGHTA, CDR2 FQGNSA. CDR3 length: 15 residues. The variable domain in full, completed from reference TRBV7-2 and TRBJ1-5, reads GAGVSQSPSNKVTEKGKDVELRCDPISGHTALYWYRQSLGQGLEFLIYFQGNSAPDKSGLPSDRFSAERTGGSVSTLTIQRTQQEDSAVYLCASSLGVEGRQPQHFGDGTRLSIL.